The rows below give T cell receptor beta chains drawn from one sample of a study of PD-L1 blockade in urothelial cancer. Clones were read by immunoSEQ multiplex PCR, and TCRdb kept only the in-frame ones, dropping some. Of about 48,000 clones detected, 86% appear once; the ten largest clones hold about 10%. The sequenced sample was PBMCs, obtained around atezolizumab (anti-PD-L1) treatment. The receptors originated from a man aged 60 to 75 with urothelial cancer. CDR3s include the opening cysteine and the closing phenylalanine or tryptophan. The D gene is left open where the match is weak. Some rows mark clone size as missing; the rest say once, few, many or name a class of expanded clone.

cdr3_length,d_call,v_call,clone_size,j_call,cdr3_aa,cdr3_nt
16,TRBD2,TRBV19,NA,TRBJ2-5,CASSILRTSGAETQYF,TGTGCCAGTAGCATCCTTAGGACTAGCGGGGCTGAGACCCAGTACTTC
17,TRBD1,TRBV7-9,NA,TRBJ1-1,CASSLVNDRGGVTEAFF,TGTGCCAGCAGCTTAGTGAATGACAGGGGGGGGGTCACTGAAGCTTTCTTT
14,NA,TRBV7-2,NA,TRBJ1-4,CASSEQGGSEKLFF,TGTGCCAGCAGCGAACAGGGTGGGAGTGAAAAACTGTTTTTT
15,NA,TRBV5-1,few,TRBJ2-3,CASSLEFPGTDTQYF,TGCGCCAGCAGCTTGGAATTCCCAGGGACAGATACGCAGTATTTT
12,NA,TRBV30,once,TRBJ1-2,CAWSVQSYGYTF,TGTGCCTGGAGTGTACAGAGCTATGGCTACACCTTC
14,NA,TRBV7-2,NA,TRBJ2-7,CASSSRVVSYEQYF,TGTGCCAGCAGCTCCAGGGTGGTTAGCTACGAGCAGTACTTC
15,TRBD1,TRBV7-2,NA,TRBJ1-4,CASSLVHTGVEKLFF,TGTGCCAGCAGCTTAGTTCACACAGGGGTCGAAAAACTGTTTTTT
16,TRBD1,TRBV7-7,NA,TRBJ1-5,CASSSTDRADNQPQHF,TGTGCTAGCAGCTCTACGGACAGGGCGGACAATCAGCCCCAGCATTTT
15,TRBD2,TRBV7-3,NA,TRBJ2-5,CASSLMGSGGETQYF,TGTGCCAGCAGCCTGATGGGGAGCGGGGGAGAGACCCAGTACTTC
14,NA,TRBV6-5,NA,TRBJ1-3,CASSLRTTGNTIYF,TGTGCCAGCAGCCTAAGGACAACTGGAAACACCATATATTTT
14,NA,TRBV6-1,NA,TRBJ2-2,CASSVDRNTGELFF,TGTGCCAGCAGTGTCGACAGGAACACCGGGGAGCTGTTTTTT
17,NA,TRBV28,once,TRBJ2-6,CASSLRTEASGANVLTF,TGTGCCAGCAGTTTGAGGACGGAGGCATCGGGGGCCAACGTCCTGACTTTC
16,TRBD2,TRBV9,NA,TRBJ2-7,CASSPPGLAGGYEQYF,TGTGCCAGCAGCCCACCGGGACTAGCGGGGGGTTACGAGCAGTACTTC
15,TRBD2,TRBV29-1,NA,TRBJ2-1,CSVDLLAGGRHEQFF,TGCAGCGTTGACCTACTAGCGGGGGGGCGTCATGAGCAGTTCTTC
16,NA,TRBV5-1,NA,TRBJ1-4,CASSGGRRRGNEKLFF,TGCGCCAGCAGCGGGGGACGAAGGAGGGGTAATGAAAAACTGTTTTTT
14,TRBD1,TRBV30,NA,TRBJ1-4,CAWSLDRANEKLFF,TGTGCCTGGAGTCTCGACAGGGCTAATGAAAAACTGTTTTTT
14,NA,TRBV5-1,NA,TRBJ2-3,CASHETGETDTQYF,TGCGCCAGCCATGAGACAGGCGAAACAGATACGCAGTATTTT
20,NA,TRBV4-3,NA,TRBJ2-3,CASSPSGGGAWGTSTDTQYF,TGCGCCAGCAGCCCCTCAGGAGGCGGGGCCTGGGGAACTAGCACAGATACGCAGTATTTT
15,NA,TRBV6-6,NA,TRBJ1-6,CASAGVGAYNSPLHF,TGTGCCAGCGCCGGGGTGGGGGCGTATAATTCACCCCTCCACTTT
16,NA,TRBV5-1,NA,TRBJ2-5,CASSSAQDIYQETQYF,TGCGCCAGCAGCTCCGCCCAGGACATTTACCAAGAGACCCAGTACTTC
14,NA,TRBV15,NA,TRBJ1-5,CATSRGVGAQPQHF,TGTGCCACCAGCAGAGGAGTGGGAGCTCAGCCCCAGCATTTT
14,NA,TRBV7-8,NA,TRBJ2-7,CASSLLGSSYEQYF,TGTGCCAGCAGCTTATTGGGCAGCTCCTACGAGCAGTACTTC
15,NA,TRBV6-5,NA,TRBJ2-7,CASSFDRTPGYEQYF,TGTGCCAGCAGCTTCGACAGGACCCCGGGCTACGAGCAGTACTTC
15,NA,TRBV27,NA,TRBJ2-5,CASSLSGGVWETQYF,TGTGCCAGCAGTTTATCCGGAGGCGTTTGGGAGACCCAGTACTTC
11,NA,TRBV19,NA,TRBJ2-2,CASASTGELFF,TGTGCCAGTGCCAGCACCGGGGAGCTGTTTTTT
14,TRBD1,TRBV6-5,NA,TRBJ2-7,CASRDGQGTYEQYF,TGTGCCAGCAGGGATGGACAGGGGACCTACGAGCAGTACTTC
15,NA,TRBV7-9,NA,TRBJ2-2,CASSFGGGKTGELFF,TGTGCCAGCAGCTTTGGAGGAGGGAAGACCGGGGAGCTGTTTTTT
14,NA,TRBV2,NA,TRBJ1-4,CASYIGQGSEKLFF,TGTGCCAGCTACATTGGGCAGGGGAGTGAAAAACTGTTTTTT
18,TRBD1,TRBV9,NA,TRBJ2-5,CASSPDPPGGIRRETQYF,TGTGCCAGCAGCCCAGACCCCCCAGGGGGCATTCGTAGAGAGACCCAGTACTTC
14,TRBD1,TRBV18,NA,TRBJ1-5,CASSMDRGNQPQHF,TGTGCCAGCTCAATGGACAGGGGCAATCAGCCCCAGCATTTT
12,NA,TRBV7-9,once,TRBJ2-7,CASSHTRHEQYF,TGTGCCAGCAGCCATACTAGGCACGAGCAGTACTTC
15,NA,TRBV5-1,NA,TRBJ2-3,CASSLGGGITDTQYF,TGCGCCAGCAGCTTAGGGGGGGGGATCACAGATACGCAGTATTTT
19,TRBD2,TRBV11-3,NA,TRBJ2-7,CASSLLTGEFGEGNYEQYF,TGTGCCAGCAGCTTATTAACCGGGGAGTTCGGGGAGGGAAACTACGAGCAGTACTTC
13,NA,TRBV7-3,NA,TRBJ1-1,CASSLDSIAEAFF,TGTGCCAGCAGCTTAGACAGTATCGCTGAAGCTTTCTTT
15,TRBD1,TRBV6-5,once,TRBJ1-2,CASTLSGGQLYGYTF,TGTGCCAGCACCCTCTCAGGGGGCCAACTCTATGGCTACACCTTC
15,TRBD2,TRBV2,NA,TRBJ2-1,CASRISGGAYNEQFF,TGTGCCAGCAGAATTAGCGGGGGGGCCTACAATGAGCAGTTCTTC
16,TRBD1,TRBV15,NA,TRBJ1-2,CATSRDLGQGPYGYTF,TGTGCCACCAGCAGAGATCTCGGACAGGGTCCCTATGGCTACACCTTC
13,TRBD1,TRBV6-5,NA,TRBJ2-7,CANLTGYSYEQYF,TGTGCCAACCTGACAGGGTACTCCTACGAGCAGTACTTC
17,NA,TRBV5-4,NA,TRBJ2-6,CASSLVGTTSGANVLTF,TGTGCCAGCAGCTTGGTTGGAACTACCTCTGGGGCCAACGTCCTGACTTTC
14,NA,TRBV19,NA,TRBJ2-2,CASSSGVGHGELFF,TGTGCCAGTAGTAGCGGGGTGGGTCACGGGGAGCTGTTTTTT
14,TRBD1,TRBV4-1,NA,TRBJ2-7,CASSPRQGANEQYF,TGCGCCAGCAGCCCCCGACAGGGGGCCAACGAGCAGTACTTC
14,NA,TRBV7-3,NA,TRBJ2-6,CASRTSSGANVLTF,TGTGCCAGCAGGACAAGCTCTGGGGCCAACGTCCTGACTTTC
13,TRBD1,TRBV7-9,NA,TRBJ1-3,CASSSYRGNTIYF,TGTGCCAGCAGCTCATACAGGGGGAACACCATATATTTT
16,NA,TRBV9,NA,TRBJ1-2,CASSSEVRQLEYGYTF,TGTGCCAGCAGCTCAGAAGTTCGACAGCTCGAATATGGCTACACCTTC
16,TRBD2,TRBV9,NA,TRBJ2-2,CASSVLAGGQTGELFF,TGTGCCAGCAGCGTACTAGCGGGGGGGCAAACCGGGGAGCTGTTTTTT
16,NA,TRBV7-2,NA,TRBJ2-2,CASSLVSQGGYGELFF,TGTGCCAGCAGCTTAGTTTCCCAGGGCGGATATGGGGAGCTGTTTTTT
16,TRBD2,TRBV19,NA,TRBJ2-3,CASSIGLAGGTDTQYF,TGTGCCAGTAGTATAGGGCTAGCGGGGGGCACAGATACGCAGTATTTT
15,NA,TRBV5-1,NA,TRBJ2-7,CASSLSNMWSHEQYF,TGCGCCAGCAGCTTGTCGAACATGTGGTCCCACGAGCAGTACTTC